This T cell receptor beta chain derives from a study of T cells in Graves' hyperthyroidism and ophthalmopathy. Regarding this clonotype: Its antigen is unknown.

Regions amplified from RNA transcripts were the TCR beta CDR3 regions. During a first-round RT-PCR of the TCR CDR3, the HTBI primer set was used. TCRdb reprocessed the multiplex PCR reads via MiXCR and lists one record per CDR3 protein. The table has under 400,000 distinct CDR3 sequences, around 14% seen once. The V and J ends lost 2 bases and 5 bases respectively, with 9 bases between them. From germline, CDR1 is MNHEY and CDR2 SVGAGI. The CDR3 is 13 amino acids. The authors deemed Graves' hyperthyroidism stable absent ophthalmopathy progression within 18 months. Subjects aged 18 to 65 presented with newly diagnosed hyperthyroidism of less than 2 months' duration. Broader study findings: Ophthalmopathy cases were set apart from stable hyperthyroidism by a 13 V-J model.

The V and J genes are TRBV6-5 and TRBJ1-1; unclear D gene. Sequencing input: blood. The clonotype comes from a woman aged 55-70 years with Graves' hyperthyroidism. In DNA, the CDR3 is TGTGCCAGCAGTTACGAGGAGCCAACTGAAGCTTTCTTT. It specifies CASSYEEPTEAFF.